A single count supports the clone carrying this T cell receptor (beta chain). The junction had 11 bases not matched to a gene; V was cut back by 5 bases and J by 4 bases. The length of the CDR3 is 17 residues. Germline V CDR1 and CDR2: SEHNR, FQNEAQ (reference sequence). Sequencing used immunoSEQ multiplex PCR; TCRdb keeps in-frame clones, though not all of them. The sample includes roughly 66,000 clones, about 91% seen only once; the top ten take 13%. This specimen belongs to a study of blood T cell repertoires in COVID-19. The source of this sequence is a human donor with active COVID-19. The donor label of this sample is uncertain. The source material was peripheral blood. This chain uses TRBV7-9 with TRBJ1-2, with 12 positions matching TRBD1. The CDR3 spells CASSRTGTGGTGYGYTF. The CDR3 region has the DNA TGTGCCAGCAGCCGCACCGGGACAGGGGGCACGGGCTATGGCTACACCTTC.